The entry that follows covers one T cell receptor (beta chain) sequence. The data derive from a study of CD8 T cells in Susac syndrome. CD8+ and CD4+ T cells from blood underwent TCR beta sequencing, which was carried out in a high-throughput format. Losses at the gene ends were 11 bases for V and 5 bases for J; bases not matched to a gene: 8. This CDR3 contains 13 residues. Germline assignment: CDR1 LNHDA and CDR2 SQIVND (reference sequence). Roughly 0.5 to 1 ug RNA was reverse transcribed with random hexamers. The CDR3 of TCR beta was amplified by immunoSEQ multiplex PCR across 54 Vbeta and 13 Jbeta. TCRdb analysed the immunoSEQ multiplex PCR reads with MiXCR anew, one entry per CDR3 protein. The profile shows 100,000 to 150,000 distinct CDR3 sequences, roughly 95% of them singletons.

The receptor comes from a human donor with Susac syndrome. Sequenced input: CD4+ T cells from PBMCs. The chain joins TRBV19 to TRBJ2-7, with 11 positions matching TRBD1. The CDR3 spells CAAADRGQDEQYF. In DNA form, the CDR3 reads TGTGCCGCCGCGGACAGGGGGCAGGACGAGCAGTACTTC. The full variable domain, rest sourced from reference TRBV19 and TRBJ2-7, is DGGITQSPKYLFRKEGQNVTLSCEQNLNHDAMYWYRQDPGQGLRLIYYSQIVNDFQKGDIAEGYSVSREKKESFPLTVTSAQKNPTAFYLCAAADRGQDEQYFGPGTRLTVT.